This T cell receptor (beta chain) was identified during a study of shared T cell receptors in the human thymus. CDR3 length: 15 amino acids. Unmatched junction bases numbered 8, after V lost 2 bases and J lost 6 bases. Germline assignment: CDR1 SGHNT and CDR2 YYREEE (reference sequence). Here immunoSEQ multiplex PCR was the method, and the copy in TCRdb shows in-frame clones only, minus some. In the table there are about 660,000 clones, 88% of which are singletons. These data also formed part of another study, on human thymus T cells. As that study records: Those donating were healthy Finnish infants in corrective surgery for congenital heart defects. Thymic tissue was derived from resections collected during corrective heart surgery. Use of V and J genes seemed skewed within the thymic and blood repertoires. Related research found strongly overlapping thymic repertoires in unrelated individuals.

The rearrangement joins TRBV5-4 to TRBJ2-7; the match to TRBD2 covers 10 bases. The TCR originated in a boy younger than two with a congenital heart defect. Material: thymocytes. Here the CDR3 reads CASSFSGRGMGEQYF. CDR3 DNA sequence: TGTGCCAGCAGCTTCAGCGGGAGGGGAATGGGCGAGCAGTACTTC. The full variable domain, completed using reference TRBV5-4 and TRBJ2-7, is ETGVTQSPTHLIKTRGQQVTLRCSSQSGHNTVSWYQQALGQGPQFIFQYYREEENGRGNFPPRFSGLQFPNYSSELNVNALELDDSALYLCASSFSGRGMGEQYFGPGTRLTVT.